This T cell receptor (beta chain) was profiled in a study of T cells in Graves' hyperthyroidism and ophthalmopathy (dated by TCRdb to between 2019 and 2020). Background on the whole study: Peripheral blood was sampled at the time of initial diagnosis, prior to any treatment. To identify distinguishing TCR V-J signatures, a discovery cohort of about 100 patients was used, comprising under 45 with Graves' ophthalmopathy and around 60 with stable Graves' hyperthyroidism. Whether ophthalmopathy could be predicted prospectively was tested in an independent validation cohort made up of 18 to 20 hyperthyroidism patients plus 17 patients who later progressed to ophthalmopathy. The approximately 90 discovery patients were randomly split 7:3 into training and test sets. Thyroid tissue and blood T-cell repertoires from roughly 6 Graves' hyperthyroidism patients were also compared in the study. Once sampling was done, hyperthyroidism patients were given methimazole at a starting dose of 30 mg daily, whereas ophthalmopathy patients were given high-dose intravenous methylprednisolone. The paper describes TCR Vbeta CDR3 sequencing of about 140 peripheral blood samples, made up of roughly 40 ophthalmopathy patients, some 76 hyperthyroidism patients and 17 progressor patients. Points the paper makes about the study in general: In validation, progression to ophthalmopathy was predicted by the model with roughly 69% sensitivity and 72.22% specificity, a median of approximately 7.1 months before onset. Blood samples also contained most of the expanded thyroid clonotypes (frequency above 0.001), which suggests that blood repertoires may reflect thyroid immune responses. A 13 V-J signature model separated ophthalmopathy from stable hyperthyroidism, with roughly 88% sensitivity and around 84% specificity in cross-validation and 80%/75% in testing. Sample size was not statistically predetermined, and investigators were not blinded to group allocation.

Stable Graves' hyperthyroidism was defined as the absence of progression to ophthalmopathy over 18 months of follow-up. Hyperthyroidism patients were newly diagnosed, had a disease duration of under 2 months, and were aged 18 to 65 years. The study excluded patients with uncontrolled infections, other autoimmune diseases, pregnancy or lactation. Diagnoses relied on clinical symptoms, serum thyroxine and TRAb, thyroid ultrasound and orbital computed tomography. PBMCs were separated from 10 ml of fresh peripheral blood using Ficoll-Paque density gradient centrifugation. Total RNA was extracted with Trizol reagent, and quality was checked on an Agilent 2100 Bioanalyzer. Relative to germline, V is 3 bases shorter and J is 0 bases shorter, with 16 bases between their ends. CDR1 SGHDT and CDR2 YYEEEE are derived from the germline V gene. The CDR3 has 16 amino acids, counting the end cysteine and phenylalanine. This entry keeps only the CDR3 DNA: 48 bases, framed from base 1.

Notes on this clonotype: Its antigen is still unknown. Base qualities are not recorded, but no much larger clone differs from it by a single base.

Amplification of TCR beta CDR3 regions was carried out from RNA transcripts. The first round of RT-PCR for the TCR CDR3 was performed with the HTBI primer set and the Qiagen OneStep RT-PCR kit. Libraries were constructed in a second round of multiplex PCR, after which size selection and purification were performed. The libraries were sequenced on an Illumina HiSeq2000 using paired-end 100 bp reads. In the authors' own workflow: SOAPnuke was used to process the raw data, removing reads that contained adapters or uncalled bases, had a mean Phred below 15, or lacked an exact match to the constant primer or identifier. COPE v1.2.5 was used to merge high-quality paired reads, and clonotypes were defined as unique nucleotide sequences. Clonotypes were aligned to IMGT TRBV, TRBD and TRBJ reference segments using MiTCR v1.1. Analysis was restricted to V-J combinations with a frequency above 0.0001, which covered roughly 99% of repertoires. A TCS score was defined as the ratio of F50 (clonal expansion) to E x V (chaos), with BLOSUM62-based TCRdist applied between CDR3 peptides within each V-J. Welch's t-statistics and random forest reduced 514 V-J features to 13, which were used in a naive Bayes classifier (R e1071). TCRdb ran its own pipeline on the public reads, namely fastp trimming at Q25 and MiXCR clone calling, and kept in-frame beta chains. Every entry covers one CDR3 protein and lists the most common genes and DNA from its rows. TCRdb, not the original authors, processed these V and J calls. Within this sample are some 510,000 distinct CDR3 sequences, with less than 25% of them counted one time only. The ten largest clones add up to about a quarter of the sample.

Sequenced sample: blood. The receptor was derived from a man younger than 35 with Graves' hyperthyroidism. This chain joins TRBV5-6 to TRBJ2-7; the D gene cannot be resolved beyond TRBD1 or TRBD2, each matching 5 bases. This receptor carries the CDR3 CASSSPRDRISYEQYF. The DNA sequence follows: TGTGCCAGCAGCTCCCCCCGGGACCGCATCTCCTACGAGCAGTACTTC.